This T cell receptor (beta chain) was sequenced in a study of blood T cell repertoires in COVID-19. Study as a whole: Some COVID-19 samples were acute and others convalescent; all came from the United States, Italy and Spain. T cells, B-cell-depleted T cells, or PBMCs provided the cDNA or gDNA that served as material.

Assay used: immunoSEQ multiplex PCR; TCRdb lists only in-frame clones, some missing. The sample yields about 300,000 clones, over 75% seen once. This CDR3 region has 16 residues. Germline lookup yields CDR1 KGHSH and CDR2 LQKENI. The V end lost 2 bases, the J end lost 4 bases, and 17 bases lay between the germline ends. The sample was PBMCs or T cells enriched from blood (not recorded which). V is TRBV18 and J is TRBJ1-1; D not resolved. The receptor's source is a man aged 30 to 45 who had recovered from COVID-19. The CDR3 DNA reads as TGTGCCAGCTCACCAGAGGGTCGGGGATTTGGCACTGAAGCTTTCTTT. Protein product: CASSPEGRGFGTEAFF. The full variable domain, rest sourced from reference TRBV18 and TRBJ1-1, is NAGVMQNPRHLVRRRGQEARLRCSPMKGHSHVYWYRQLPEEGLKFMVYLQKENIIDESGMPKERFSAEFPKEGPSILRIQQVVRGDSAAYFCASSPEGRGFGTEAFFGQGTRLTVV.